This paragraph covers one T cell receptor beta chain sequence. Its cognate antigen is unknown. The naive CD8 population came from CD45RO-negative cells selected for CCR7, without terminally differentiated effector memory CD45RA+ cells. The data were taken from a study of shared clonotypes between healthy human individuals. The table came from immunoSEQ multiplex PCR; TCRdb's copy has only in-frame clones and leaves some out. The sample yields over 2 million clones, approximately 94% seen once. Germline V gives CDR1 MDHEN, CDR2 SYDVKM. Unmatched junction bases numbered 11, after V lost 6 bases and J lost 8 bases. This CDR3 spans 14 amino acids. Study-wide results and limits: The generation probabilities recorded for non-shared clonotypes fell below those of clonotypes shared by all four donors.

The J gene is TRBJ1-1, the V gene TRBV28; 8 bases are shared with TRBD1. What was sequenced was naive CD8+ T cells sorted from blood. This clonotype was obtained from a man between 18 and 29 years old in good health. CDR3 coding DNA: TGTGCCAGCAGCTTACGTATCCAGGGGGCGGAAGCTTTCTTT. It translates to CASSLRIQGAEAFF.